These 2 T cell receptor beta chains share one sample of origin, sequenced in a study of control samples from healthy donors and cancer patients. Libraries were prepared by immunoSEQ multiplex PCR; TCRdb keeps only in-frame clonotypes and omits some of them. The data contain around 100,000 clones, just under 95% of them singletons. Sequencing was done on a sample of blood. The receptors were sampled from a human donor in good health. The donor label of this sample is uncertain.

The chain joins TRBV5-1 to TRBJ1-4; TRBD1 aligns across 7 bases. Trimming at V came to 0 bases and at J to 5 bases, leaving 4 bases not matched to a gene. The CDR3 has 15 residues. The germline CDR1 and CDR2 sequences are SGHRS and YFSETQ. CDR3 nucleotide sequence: TGCGCCAGCAGCTTGGGGACAGGCAGGAATGAAAAACTGTTTTTT. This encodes CASSLGTGRNEKLFF.

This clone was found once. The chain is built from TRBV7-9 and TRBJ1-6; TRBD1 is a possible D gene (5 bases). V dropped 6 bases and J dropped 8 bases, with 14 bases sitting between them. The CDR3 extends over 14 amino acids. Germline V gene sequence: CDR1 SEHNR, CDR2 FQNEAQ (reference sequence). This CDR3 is CASRDGTGDSPLHF. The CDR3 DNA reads TGTGCCAGCAGAGACGGGACGGGGGATTCACCCCTCCACTTT.